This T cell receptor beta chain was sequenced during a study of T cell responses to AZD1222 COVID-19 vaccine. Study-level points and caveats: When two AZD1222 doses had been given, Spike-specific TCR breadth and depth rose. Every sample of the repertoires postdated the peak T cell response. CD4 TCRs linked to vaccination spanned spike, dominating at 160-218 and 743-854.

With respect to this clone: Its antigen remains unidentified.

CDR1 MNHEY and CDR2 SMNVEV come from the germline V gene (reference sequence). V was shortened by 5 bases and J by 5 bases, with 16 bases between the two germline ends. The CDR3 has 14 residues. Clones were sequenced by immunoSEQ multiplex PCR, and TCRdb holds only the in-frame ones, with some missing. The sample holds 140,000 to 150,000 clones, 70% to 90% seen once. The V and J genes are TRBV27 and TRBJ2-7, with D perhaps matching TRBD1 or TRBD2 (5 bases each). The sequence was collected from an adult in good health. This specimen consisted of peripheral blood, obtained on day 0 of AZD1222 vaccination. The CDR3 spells CASSLGTLSDEQYF. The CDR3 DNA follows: TGTGCCAGCAGTCTCGGGACCTTAAGTGACGAGCAGTACTTC.